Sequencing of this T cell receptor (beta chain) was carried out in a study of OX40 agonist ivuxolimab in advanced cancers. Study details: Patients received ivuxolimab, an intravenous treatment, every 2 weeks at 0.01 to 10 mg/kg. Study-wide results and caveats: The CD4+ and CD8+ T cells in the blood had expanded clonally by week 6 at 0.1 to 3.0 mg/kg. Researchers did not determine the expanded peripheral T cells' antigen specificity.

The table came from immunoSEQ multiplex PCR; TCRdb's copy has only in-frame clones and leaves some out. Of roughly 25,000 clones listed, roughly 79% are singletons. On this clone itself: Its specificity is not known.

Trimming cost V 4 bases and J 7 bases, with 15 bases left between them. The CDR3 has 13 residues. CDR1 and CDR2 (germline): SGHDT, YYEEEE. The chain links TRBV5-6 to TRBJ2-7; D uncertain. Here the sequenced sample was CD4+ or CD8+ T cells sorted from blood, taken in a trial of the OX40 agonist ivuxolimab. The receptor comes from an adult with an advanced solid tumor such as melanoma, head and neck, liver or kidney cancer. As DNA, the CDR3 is TGTGCCAGCAGCCTCCTCCCCTGGCGGGAGCAGTACTTC. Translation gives CASSLLPWREQYF.